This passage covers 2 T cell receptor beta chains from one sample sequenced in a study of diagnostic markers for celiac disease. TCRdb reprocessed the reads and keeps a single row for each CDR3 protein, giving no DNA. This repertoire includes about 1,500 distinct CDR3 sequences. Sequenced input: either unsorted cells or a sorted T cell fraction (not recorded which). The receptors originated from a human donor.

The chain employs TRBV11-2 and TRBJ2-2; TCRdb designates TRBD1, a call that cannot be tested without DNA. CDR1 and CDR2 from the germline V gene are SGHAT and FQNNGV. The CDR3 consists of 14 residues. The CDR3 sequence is CASSQQGGTGELFF. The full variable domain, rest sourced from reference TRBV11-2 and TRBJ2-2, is EAGVAQSPRYKIIEKRQSVAFWCNPISGHATLYWYQQILGQGPKLLIQFQNNGVVDDSQLPKDRFSAERLKGVDSTLKIQPAKLEDSAVYLCASSQQGGTGELFFGEGSRLTVL.

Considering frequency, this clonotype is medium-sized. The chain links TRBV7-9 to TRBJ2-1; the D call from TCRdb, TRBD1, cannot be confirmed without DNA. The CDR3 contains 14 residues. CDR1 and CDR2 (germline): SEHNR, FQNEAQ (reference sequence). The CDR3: CASRRGQGYNEQFF. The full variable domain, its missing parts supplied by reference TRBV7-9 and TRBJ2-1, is DTGVSQNPRHKITKRGQNVTFRCDPISEHNRLYWYRQTLGQGPEFLTYFQNEAQLEKSRLLSDRFSAERPKGSFSTLEIQRTEQGDSAMYLCASRRGQGYNEQFFGPGTRLTVL.